Listed below are T cell receptor beta chains from one sample, sequenced in a study of T cell responses to AZD1222 COVID-19 vaccine. Generated by immunoSEQ multiplex PCR, the TCRdb table keeps only in-frame clones and is missing some. The repertoire has around 100,000 clones, around 81% of them found once; the top ten carry about 9.4%. Here the sequenced sample was peripheral blood, taken on day 0 of AZD1222 vaccination. The source of these receptors is an adult in good health. The CDR3 runs from the conserved cysteine through the conserved F or W. D genes are given only for firm matches. The size field is filled for only some rows; it gives once, few, many or a size class.

v_call: TRBV9
cdr3_length: 17
clone_size: NA
d_call: NA
j_call: TRBJ2-2
cdr3_aa: CASSVAGYRQGYRELFF
cdr3_nt: TGTGCCAGCAGCGTAGCTGGGTATCGGCAGGGGTATCGGGAGCTGTTTTTT

v_call: TRBV19
cdr3_length: 15
clone_size: NA
d_call: TRBD2
j_call: TRBJ2-3
cdr3_aa: CASSIASSGGDTQYF
cdr3_nt: TGTGCCAGTAGTATAGCCTCTAGCGGGGGAGATACGCAGTATTTT

v_call: TRBV5-5
cdr3_length: 15
clone_size: NA
d_call: NA
j_call: TRBJ2-1
cdr3_aa: CASSPLRAGINEQFF
cdr3_nt: TGTGCCAGCAGCCCACTAAGGGCGGGGATCAATGAGCAGTTCTTC

v_call: TRBV5-4
cdr3_length: 15
clone_size: NA
d_call: NA
j_call: TRBJ2-2
cdr3_aa: CASSLGASVTGELFF
cdr3_nt: TGTGCCAGCAGCTTGGGCGCTTCTGTCACCGGGGAGCTGTTTTTT

v_call: TRBV7-8
cdr3_length: 13
clone_size: NA
d_call: NA
j_call: TRBJ1-3
cdr3_aa: CASSFGGGNTIYF
cdr3_nt: TGTGCCAGCAGCTTCGGTGGTGGAAACACCATATATTTT

v_call: TRBV6-5
cdr3_length: 15
clone_size: NA
d_call: NA
j_call: TRBJ1-6
cdr3_aa: CASSPLRSYNSPLHF
cdr3_nt: TGTGCCAGCAGTCCACTAAGATCCTATAATTCACCCCTCCACTTT

v_call: TRBV19
cdr3_length: 13
clone_size: NA
d_call: NA
j_call: TRBJ2-1
cdr3_aa: CASSVDRKVQQFF
cdr3_nt: TGTGCCAGTAGTGTCGACAGGAAGGTGCAGCAGTTCTTC

v_call: TRBV5-1
cdr3_length: 16
clone_size: few
d_call: NA
j_call: TRBJ2-7
cdr3_aa: CASSLHLGQYSYEQYF
cdr3_nt: TGCGCCAGCAGCTTGCACCTAGGACAGTACTCCTACGAGCAGTACTTC

v_call: TRBV30
cdr3_length: 11
clone_size: once
d_call: NA
j_call: TRBJ2-7
cdr3_aa: CAWRAFYEQYF
cdr3_nt: TGTGCCTGGAGGGCTTTCTACGAGCAGTACTTC

v_call: TRBV6-4
cdr3_length: 14
clone_size: NA
d_call: NA
j_call: TRBJ1-1
cdr3_aa: CASSEKGTNTEAFF
cdr3_nt: TGTGCCAGCAGTGAGAAAGGGACGAACACTGAAGCTTTCTTT

v_call: TRBV19
cdr3_length: 15
clone_size: NA
d_call: NA
j_call: TRBJ1-3
cdr3_aa: CASSNALGSGNTIYF
cdr3_nt: TGTGCCAGTAGTAACGCCTTGGGATCTGGAAACACCATATATTTT

v_call: TRBV5-1
cdr3_length: 17
clone_size: NA
d_call: TRBD2
j_call: TRBJ2-3
cdr3_aa: CASSPFGTGGATDTQYF
cdr3_nt: TGCGCCAGCAGCCCCTTCGGCACGGGGGGGGCCACAGATACGCAGTATTTT

v_call: TRBV19
cdr3_length: 14
clone_size: NA
d_call: TRBD1
j_call: TRBJ1-1
cdr3_aa: CASSPGQGASEAFF
cdr3_nt: TGTGCCAGTAGCCCGGGACAGGGGGCTTCAGAAGCTTTCTTT

v_call: TRBV6-5
cdr3_length: 16
clone_size: few
d_call: NA
j_call: TRBJ1-3
cdr3_aa: CASSYTDRSVGNTIYF
cdr3_nt: TGTGCCAGCAGTTACACGGACAGATCTGTGGGAAACACCATATATTTT

v_call: TRBV7-9
cdr3_length: 14
clone_size: few
d_call: NA
j_call: TRBJ1-1
cdr3_aa: CASSFWGRNTEAFF
cdr3_nt: TGTGCCAGCAGCTTTTGGGGGAGGAACACTGAAGCTTTCTTT

v_call: TRBV28
cdr3_length: 13
clone_size: NA
d_call: NA
j_call: TRBJ2-1
cdr3_aa: CASISRGYNEQFF
cdr3_nt: TGTGCCAGCATTTCGCGAGGATACAATGAGCAGTTCTTC

v_call: TRBV18
cdr3_length: 18
clone_size: NA
d_call: TRBD2
j_call: TRBJ2-3
cdr3_aa: CASSPLGLLAGGTDTQYF
cdr3_nt: TGTGCCAGCTCACCCCTCGGCCTTCTAGCGGGAGGCACAGATACGCAGTATTTT

v_call: TRBV6-4
cdr3_length: 16
clone_size: NA
d_call: TRBD2
j_call: TRBJ2-2
cdr3_aa: CASSDRAGVGTGELFF
cdr3_nt: TGTGCCAGCAGTGACAGGGCGGGAGTAGGCACCGGGGAGCTGTTTTTT

v_call: TRBV29-1
cdr3_length: 14
clone_size: NA
d_call: NA
j_call: TRBJ2-7
cdr3_aa: CSVARDPLPYEQYF
cdr3_nt: TGCAGCGTTGCCCGGGACCCTCTACCCTACGAGCAGTACTTC

v_call: TRBV29-1
cdr3_length: 14
clone_size: NA
d_call: NA
j_call: TRBJ1-2
cdr3_aa: CSVEWRGEHYGYTF
cdr3_nt: TGCAGCGTTGAATGGCGGGGGGAGCACTATGGCTACACCTTC

v_call: TRBV19
cdr3_length: 13
clone_size: NA
d_call: TRBD1
j_call: TRBJ1-1
cdr3_aa: CASSDRGGAEAFF
cdr3_nt: TGTGCCAGTAGTGACAGGGGAGGGGCTGAAGCTTTCTTT

v_call: TRBV10-3
cdr3_length: 13
clone_size: NA
d_call: TRBD2
j_call: TRBJ2-5
cdr3_aa: CAICSGGASTQYF
cdr3_nt: TGTGCCATCTGCAGCGGGGGGGCATCCACCCAGTACTTC

v_call: TRBV30
cdr3_length: 15
clone_size: few
d_call: TRBD1
j_call: TRBJ1-4
cdr3_aa: CAWSPKDRGHEKLFF
cdr3_nt: TGTGCCTGGAGTCCTAAGGACAGGGGGCATGAAAAACTGTTTTTT

v_call: TRBV27
cdr3_length: 16
clone_size: NA
d_call: NA
j_call: TRBJ1-4
cdr3_aa: CASSFSPLPTGEKLFF
cdr3_nt: TGTGCCAGCAGTTTTTCCCCACTCCCTACGGGTGAAAAACTGTTTTTT

v_call: TRBV28
cdr3_length: 15
clone_size: few
d_call: TRBD1
j_call: TRBJ1-5
cdr3_aa: CASSFRQGYNQPQHF
cdr3_nt: TGTGCCAGCAGTTTTAGACAGGGCTACAATCAGCCCCAGCATTTT

v_call: TRBV3-1/TRBV3-2
cdr3_length: 12
clone_size: NA
d_call: NA
j_call: TRBJ2-1
cdr3_aa: CASSISDRAQFF
cdr3_nt: TGTGCCAGCAGCATATCGGATCGTGCGCAGTTCTTC